This passage covers 17 T cell receptor beta chains from one sample sequenced in a study of identical twins. TCRdb re-analysed the 5' RACE reads in MiXCR, keeping a single row per CDR3 protein. Of fewer than 250,000 distinct CDR3 sequences listed, 9.4% were seen once; the top ten hold 4% to 6%. Sequencing used memory (CD45RO+) T cells sorted from blood. The receptors were sampled from a woman between 18 and 29 years old in good health.

The chain couples TRBV7-9 to TRBJ2-1; D unclear. Germline V gene data show CDR1 as SEHNR and CDR2 as FQNEAQ (reference sequence). The CDR3 totals 15 residues. V dropped 1 base and J dropped 2 bases, with 9 bases sitting between them. CDR3 sequence reads: CASSLVSVPYNEQFF. CDR3 in DNA: TGTGCCAGCAGCTTAGTTTCAGTACCCTACAATGAGCAGTTCTTC.

This clonotype appeared a single time. The chain links TRBV4-1 to TRBJ1-3; the D gene is possibly TRBD1 (5 bases). The germline CDR1 and CDR2 sequences are MGHRA and YSYEKL. CDR3 size: 17 residues. V was cut by 4 bases and J by 7 bases, with 23 bases left in between. The CDR3 reads CASSPEMQQARYNTIYF. CDR3 DNA sequence: TGCGCCAGCAGCCCGGAGATGCAACAGGCGAGATACAACACCATATATTTT.

In this sample, this clonotype turned up once. The V and J genes are TRBV11-3 and TRBJ2-1; D call uncertain. The germline CDR1 and CDR2 sequences are SGHNT and YENEEA. The CDR3 has 13 amino acids. With 2 bases removed from V and 2 bases from J, the gap between germline ends came to 4 bases. The CDR3 protein is CASSLLAYNEQFF. CDR3 bases: TGTGCCAGCAGCTTATTGGCCTACAATGAGCAGTTCTTC.

This chain links TRBV5-6 with TRBJ1-4; D uncertain. CDR1 is SGHDT and CDR2 is YYEEEE in the germline V gene. The CDR3 sequence is 13 residues long. Trimming cost V 3 bases and J 2 bases, with 5 bases left between them. Here the CDR3 reads CASSWQTNEKLFF. DNA of the CDR3: TGTGCCAGCAGCTGGCAGACTAATGAAAAACTGTTTTTT.

This clonotype was seen only a few times. V is TRBV23-1 and J is TRBJ2-1; D not certain. Being an ORF, TRBV23-1 has a function that is uncertain. V was clipped by 2 bases and J by 10 bases, with 27 bases between them. The CDR3 has 18 residues. CDR3 residues: CASSQTIRVRNTAQEQFF. Written as DNA, the CDR3 is TGCGCCAGCAGTCAAACCATTCGGGTGAGAAATACGGCGCAAGAGCAGTTCTTC.

This clonotype was counted at least ten times. The rearrangement joins TRBV2 to TRBJ1-2; D gene uncertain. Germline V lookup: CDR1 SNHLY, CDR2 FYNNEI. The CDR3 runs to 13 residues. Trimming removed 0 bases from V and 3 bases from J, with 5 bases in between. The CDR3 here is CASSEALDYGYTF. CDR3 coding DNA: TGTGCCAGCAGTGAAGCGCTGGACTATGGCTACACCTTC. Drawing the rest from reference TRBV2 and TRBJ1-2, the complete variable domain is EPEVTQTPSHQVTQMGQEVILRCVPISNHLYFYWYRQILGQKVEFLVSFYNNEISEKSEIFDDQFSVERPDGSNFTLKIRSTKLEDSAMYFCASSEALDYGYTFGSGTRLTVV.

This clonotype was observed many times. The rearrangement uses TRBV3-1 and TRBJ2-1; D possibly corresponds to TRBD2 (7 bases). Trimming took 3 bases from V and 6 from J, leaving 12 bases between them. Germline V gene data show CDR1 as LGHDT and CDR2 as YNNKEL (reference sequence). The CDR3 is made up of 14 amino acids. CDR3 in DNA: TGTGCCAGCAGCCATGGGGGGGCCTTCAATGAGCAGTTCTTC. Translation gives CASSHGGAFNEQFF.

This clonotype was recorded many times. V and J are TRBV29-1 and TRBJ1-1, with no clear D. Germline lookup yields CDR1 SQVTM and CDR2 ANQGSEA. The V and J ends lost 5 bases and 7 bases respectively, with 14 bases between them. CDR3 size: 12 residues. CDR3 nucleotides: TGCAGCGTTCAAAAGGGCCGGGGTGAAGCTTTCTTT. Its protein is CSVQKGRGEAFF.

This clonotype was found many times. The chain links TRBV21-1 to TRBJ1-2. TRBV21-1 is labeled a pseudogene. The CDR3 loop spans 14 amino acids. DNA for the CDR3: TGTGCCAGGGGGGGACGGCAAGCTAACTATGGCTACACCTTC. Translating it yields CARGGRQANYGYTF.

The CDR3 sequence is CASSPSLGRGKNTEAFF. The CDR3 coding sequence is TGCGCCAGCAGTCCGAGCCTCGGTCGCGGGAAGAACACTGAAGCTTTCTTT. The chain joins TRBV10-1 to TRBJ1-1; D is unresolved. The germline V gene encodes CDR1 WNHNN and CDR2 SYGVQD (reference sequence). The CDR3 spans 17 residues. The V and J ends lost 5 bases and 1 base respectively, with 20 bases between them.

This clonotype was detected a few times. V gene TRBV7-2 combines with J gene TRBJ1-2; no reliable D call. V gave up 4 bases and J gave up 3 bases, with 3 bases separating them. This CDR3 has 11 residues. Germline CDR1 reads SGHTA; CDR2 reads FQGNSA. The CDR3 here is CASSYHYGYTF. As DNA, the CDR3 is TGTGCCAGCAGCTATCACTATGGCTACACCTTC.

At least ten counts were recorded for this clonotype. The V and J genes are TRBV6-1 and TRBJ2-1, with D perhaps TRBD2 (7 bases). The V and J ends lost 5 bases and 8 bases respectively, with 22 bases between them. The CDR3 spans 16 residues. Germline CDR1 and CDR2: MNHNS and SASEGT. CDR3: CASSTQQGRASDEQFF. CDR3 coding DNA: TGTGCCAGCAGTACCCAGCAGGGGAGGGCCTCCGATGAGCAGTTCTTC.

The chain uses TRBV12-3 or TRBV12-4 and TRBJ2-7; TRBD2 aligns across 8 bases. The CDR3 length is 15 residues. Trimming cost V 5 bases and J 0 bases; bases outside gene matches: 6. CDR3 amino acids: CASSPSGGRSYEQYF. The CDR3 nucleotides read TGTGCCAGCAGTCCCAGCGGGGGCCGCTCCTACGAGCAGTACTTC.

This clonotype showed up many times. The gene calls are TRBV9 and TRBJ2-3; possibly TRBD1 for D (6 bases). From germline, CDR1 is SGDLS and CDR2 YYNGEE. Trimming stripped 4 bases from V and 2 bases from J, with 20 bases between. The CDR3 has 17 residues. The CDR3 bases are TGTGCCAGCAGCTCTACCCCCGATGGGGGCCTCACAGATACGCAGTATTTT. It is translated as CASSSTPDGGLTDTQYF.

This clonotype was seen a few times. The V call is TRBV4-2, the J call TRBJ2-4; 13 nucleotides match TRBD2. V was pared by 4 bases and J by 7 bases, with 7 bases of the junction left unmatched. This CDR3 contains 16 residues. Germline V gene data show CDR1 as LGHNA and CDR2 as YNFKEQ. CDR3 region: CASSPGLAGYSNIQYF. The DNA for the CDR3 is TGTGCCAGCAGCCCGGGACTAGCGGGGTACAGTAACATTCAGTACTTC.

J is TRBJ2-7 and V is TRBV28; D possibly corresponds to TRBD2 (6 bases). CDR1 and CDR2 from the germline V gene are MDHEN and SYDVKM. Deletions cut 8 bases from V and 2 bases from J, with 16 bases between. This CDR3 has 14 residues. This CDR3 is CASLGGGRPYEQYF. The CDR3 bases are TGTGCCAGCCTGGGAGGAGGGCGGCCCTACGAGCAGTACTTC.

The V and J genes are TRBV7-2 and TRBJ2-3; 7 nucleotides align to TRBD2. Unmatched junction bases numbered 8, after V lost 5 bases and J lost 0 bases. CDR1 and CDR2 from the germline V gene are SGHTA and FQGNSA. This CDR3 is 16 amino acids long. The CDR3 protein is CASSRTTSASTDTQYF. CDR3 DNA sequence: TGTGCCAGCAGCCGAACCACTAGCGCTAGCACAGATACGCAGTATTTT. Looking up the rest from reference TRBV7-2 and TRBJ2-3 gives the full variable domain: GAGVSQSPSNKVTEKGKDVELRCDPISGHTALYWYRQSLGQGLEFLIYFQGNSAPDKSGLPSDRFSAERTGGSVSTLTIQRTQQEDSAVYLCASSRTTSASTDTQYFGPGTRLTVL.